The 2 T cell receptor beta chains below were found in one sample sequenced in a study of blood T cell repertoires in COVID-19. Here immunoSEQ multiplex PCR was the method, and the copy in TCRdb shows in-frame clones only, minus some. The sample includes about 260,000 clones, about nine tenths of them seen just once. The sample taken for sequencing was peripheral blood. Every receptor here comes from a man between 40 and 49 years old with active or convalescent COVID-19.

The genes are TRBV6-6 and TRBJ1-1; 8 bases map to TRBD1. CDR1 is MNHNY, CDR2 SVGAGI, per germline (reference sequence). Trimming at V came to 6 bases and at J to 4 bases, leaving 10 bases not matched to a gene. The CDR3 has 15 residues. CDR3 amino acids: CASSTGQGLSTEAFF. The CDR3 coding sequence is TGTGCCAGCAGCACCGGACAGGGATTGAGCACTGAAGCTTTCTTT.

This chain uses TRBV7-9 with TRBJ1-4; 11 nucleotides line up with TRBD1. Germline CDR1 SEHNR, CDR2 FQNEAQ (reference sequence). With V trimmed by 5 bases and J by 7 bases, 6 bases remained unmatched. This CDR3 is built from 15 residues. The CDR3 region is CASSMTGTGGEKLFF. DNA of the CDR3: TGTGCCAGCAGCATGACCGGGACAGGGGGTGAAAAACTGTTTTTT.